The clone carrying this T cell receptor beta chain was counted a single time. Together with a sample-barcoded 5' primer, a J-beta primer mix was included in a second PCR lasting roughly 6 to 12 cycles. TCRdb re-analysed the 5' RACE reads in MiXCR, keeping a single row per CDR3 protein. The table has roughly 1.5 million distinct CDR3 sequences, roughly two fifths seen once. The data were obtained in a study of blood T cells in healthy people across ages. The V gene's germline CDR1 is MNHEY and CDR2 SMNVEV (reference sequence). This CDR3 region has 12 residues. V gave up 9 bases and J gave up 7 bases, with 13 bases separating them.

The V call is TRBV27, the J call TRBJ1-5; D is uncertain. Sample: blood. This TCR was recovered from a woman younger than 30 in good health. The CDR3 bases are TGTGCCAGTTGGGCTCCCTCACAGCCCCAGCATTTT. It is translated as CASWAPSQPQHF.